A single sample gave rise to the 21 T cell receptor beta chains below, sequenced in a study of blood T cell repertoires in COVID-19. The data were produced by immunoSEQ multiplex PCR, yet TCRdb's version contains in-frame clones alone and is incomplete. Here the sample spans some 31,000 clones, 85% being singletons. The sample was peripheral blood. The receptors come from a human donor with acute or convalescent COVID-19. The donor label of this sample is uncertain.

The rearrangement joins TRBV4-3 to TRBJ2-3; TRBD1 agrees at 9 bases. The CDR3 is 15 amino acids. The ends lost 3 bases at V and 0 bases at J; junction bases unmatched: 1. The V gene's germline CDR1 is LGHNA and CDR2 YSLEER. DNA of the CDR3: TGCGCCAGCAGCCAGGACAGGGGAAGCACAGATACGCAGTATTTT. This translates into CASSQDRGSTDTQYF.

The genes are TRBV2 and TRBJ1-2; TRBD1 matches 7 bases. Germline lookup yields CDR1 SNHLY and CDR2 FYNNEI. This CDR3 contains 14 residues. Trimming at V came to 7 bases and at J to 3 bases, leaving 8 bases not matched to a gene. As DNA, the CDR3 is TGTGCCAGCATTAAGGGGGCGAGGGACTATGGCTACACCTTC. Its translation is CASIKGARDYGYTF.

In its sample, this clone was seen a few times. The genes are TRBV5-3 and TRBJ1-2, with D possibly matching TRBD1 (6 bases). TRBV5-3 is an ORF; its function is uncertain. The CDR3 is made up of 14 amino acids. V was pared by 4 bases and J by 4 bases, with 14 bases between. This CDR3 is CARSDDRLAYGYTF. The CDR3 nucleotides are TGTGCCAGAAGCGATGACAGGTTAGCCTATGGCTACACCTTC.

This clone was found once. The rearrangement uses TRBV6-2 or TRBV6-3 and TRBJ2-5, with D perhaps matching TRBD2 (5 bases). Trimming cost V 8 bases and J 5 bases, with 15 bases left between them. Germline CDR1 is MNHEY and CDR2 is SVGEGT. CDR3 length: 13 residues. As DNA, the CDR3 is TGTGCCAGCCGCCTCGGTGGGAGTGAGACCCAGTACTTC. This translates into CASRLGGSETQYF.

This chain connects TRBV7-2 to TRBJ1-1; D call uncertain. The germline CDR1 and CDR2 sequences are SGHTA and FQGNSA. V was trimmed by 1 base and J by 7 bases, leaving 10 bases between them. This CDR3 region has 13 residues. CDR3 DNA sequence: TGTGCCAGCAGCTTAGGTGTAGGAGTTGAAGCTTTCTTT. It codes for CASSLGVGVEAFF.

CDR3 protein: CASSPGDSGTPFRYF. The CDR3 DNA follows: TGTGCCAGCTCACCAGGCGATTCCGGGACTCCTTTTCGGTACTTC. V and J are TRBV18 and TRBJ2-7, with D perhaps matching TRBD2 (6 bases). Germline V gene sequence: CDR1 KGHSH, CDR2 LQKENI. The CDR3 loop spans 15 amino acids. The ends were cut back, 2 bases at V and 12 bases at J, with 23 bases in the middle.

The CDR3, as DNA: TGTGCCAGCTCCAACTCCGAGGGGGCCTATCAGCCCCAGCATTTT. Encoded protein: CASSNSEGAYQPQHF. The gene calls are TRBV18 and TRBJ1-5; 7 bases are a match to TRBD1. Germline CDR1 reads KGHSH; CDR2 reads LQKENI. The CDR3 extends over 15 amino acids. J gave up 5 bases and V 6 bases, and 10 bases lay outside the gene matches.

The table lists this clone with a few counts. The chain is built from TRBV7-2 and TRBJ2-7, with 7 bases aligning to TRBD1. V was pared by 3 bases and J by 1 base, with 9 bases of the junction left unmatched. Germline CDR1 SGHTA, CDR2 FQGNSA. The CDR3 length is 16 residues. CDR3 nucleotides: TGTGCCAGCAGCTTCAGTTCACAGGGACAGTCCTACGAGCAGTACTTC. Its protein is CASSFSSQGQSYEQYF.

The gene calls are TRBV11-2 and TRBJ2-5; D remains unclear. The CDR3 consists of 15 residues. V lost 0 bases and J lost 3, with 11 bases in between. The germline V gene has CDR1 SGHAT and CDR2 FQNNGV. CDR3 DNA sequence: TGTGCCAGCAGCTTAGATATCTGGGCAGAAGAGACCCAGTACTTC. As protein: CASSLDIWAEETQYF.

CDR3 sequence (DNA): TGTGCCAGCAGAAGAGCGGGTCTTTACGAGCAGTACTTC. Translated, it gives CASRRAGLYEQYF. The chain recombines TRBV12-3 or TRBV12-4 with TRBJ2-7; perhaps TRBD2 as D (6 bases). V lost 6 bases, J lost 4 bases, and 13 bases lay in between. The CDR3 is made up of 13 amino acids.

The rearrangement uses TRBV9 and TRBJ1-2; D is uncertain. Trimming took 2 bases from V and 2 from J, leaving 7 bases between them. The length of the CDR3 is 13 residues. Germline V CDR1 and CDR2: SGDLS, YYNGEE. The chain's CDR3 is CASSVEGNYGYTF. The CDR3 DNA follows: TGTGCCAGCAGCGTTGAGGGAAACTATGGCTACACCTTC.

The chain joins TRBV2 to TRBJ1-2, with D unresolved. V shed 8 bases and J shed 4 bases, with 14 bases lying between them. The CDR3 has 13 residues. From germline, CDR1 is SNHLY and CDR2 FYNNEI. This CDR3 reads CASGDARAYGYTF. CDR3 DNA sequence: TGTGCCAGCGGGGATGCGAGGGCCTATGGCTACACCTTC.

For the CDR3, the DNA is TGTGCCAGCAGCTTGACAGGGGGCGCTTCGGTCGGGGAGCTGTTTTTT. Its translation is CASSLTGGASVGELFF. This chain links TRBV7-2 with TRBJ2-2; 10 bases agree with TRBD1. The germline V gene encodes CDR1 SGHTA and CDR2 FQGNSA. V dropped 3 bases and J dropped 7; count of bases not matched to a gene: 8. This CDR3 spans 16 amino acids.

V gene TRBV6-2 or TRBV6-3 combines with J gene TRBJ2-3; TRBD2 matches 9 bases. In germline, CDR1 is MNHEY, CDR2 SVGEGT. Germline trimming cut 0 bases from V and 6 bases from J; bases unmatched to any gene: 10. The CDR3 sequence is 17 residues long. CDR3 sequence: CASSYSRGGGVRDTQYF. CDR3 DNA sequence: TGTGCCAGCAGTTACTCGAGAGGCGGGGGGGTTCGTGATACGCAGTATTTT.

The chain is built from TRBV2 and TRBJ2-3; D remains unclear. Trimming removed 4 bases from V and 7 bases from J, with 9 bases in between. CDR3 length: 12 residues. CDR1 SNHLY and CDR2 FYNNEI come from the germline V gene. In nucleotides, the CDR3 is TGTGCCAGCAGTGGCTCCTATTATACGCAGTATTTT. It codes for CASSGSYYTQYF.

V gene TRBV29-1 combines with J gene TRBJ2-5, with 10 bases lining up with TRBD1. The V segment lost 6 bases and the J segment 2 bases; nucleotides outside the gene matches: 3. The CDR3 totals 13 residues. Germline V gene lookup returns CDR1 SQVTM and CDR2 ANQGSEA. Written as DNA, the CDR3 is TGCAGCGTAGACAGGGGGCAACAAGAGACCCAGTACTTC. Translation gives CSVDRGQQETQYF. The variable domain in full, with the rest retrieved from reference TRBV29-1 and TRBJ2-5, is SAVISQKPSRDICQRGTSLTIQCQVDSQVTMMFWYRQQPGQSLTLIATANQGSEATYESGFVIDKFPISRPNLTFSTLTVSNMSPEDSSIYLCSVDRGQQETQYFGPGTRLLVL.

This clone appeared once. The V call is TRBV7-2, the J call TRBJ2-7; TRBD2 aligns across 11 bases. This CDR3 has 15 amino acids. CDR1 and CDR2 from the germline V gene are SGHTA and FQGNSA. Unmatched junction bases numbered 3, after V lost 1 base and J lost 4 bases. The CDR3 loop reads CASSLVTSGSYEQYF. DNA of the CDR3: TGTGCCAGCAGCTTAGTAACTAGCGGGAGTTACGAGCAGTACTTC.

In DNA form, the CDR3 reads TGTGCCAGCAGCCCAGGGGCTTACTCTGGAAACACCATATATTTT. It yields the protein CASSPGAYSGNTIYF. The chain is built from TRBV7-9 and TRBJ1-3; the D gene is possibly TRBD1 (6 bases). The CDR3 length is 15 residues. CDR1 is SEHNR, CDR2 FQNEAQ, per germline (reference sequence). The ends were cut back, 5 bases at V and 0 bases at J, with 11 bases in the middle.

The chain links TRBV12-3 or TRBV12-4 to TRBJ1-1, with 9 bases matching TRBD1. The CDR3 extends over 13 amino acids. V was clipped by 7 bases and J by 3 bases; unmatched bases: 3. The CDR3 spells CASTWTGDTEAFF. The CDR3 coding sequence is TGTGCCAGCACCTGGACAGGGGACACTGAAGCTTTCTTT.

This chain joins TRBV6-5 and TRBJ1-2; possibly TRBD1 for D (5 bases). CDR3 length: 14 amino acids. V gave up 2 bases and J gave up 5 bases, with 12 bases separating them. Germline CDR1 and CDR2: MNHEY and SVGAGI. CDR3 amino acids: CASSYGAGNYGYTF. Here the CDR3 DNA reads TGTGCCAGCAGTTACGGGGCAGGGAATTATGGCTACACCTTC.

The chain uses TRBV7-2 and TRBJ2-2; D may be TRBD1 (6 bases). Trimming left V 8 bases short and J 8 bases short, with 24 bases between. The germline CDR1 and CDR2 sequences are SGHTA and FQGNSA. The CDR3 is 16 residues long. The CDR3 spells CASGGQGRGREGELFF. CDR3 in DNA: TGTGCCAGCGGGGGTCAGGGCAGGGGCCGTGAGGGGGAGCTGTTTTTT.